There are many counts of the clone carrying this T cell receptor (beta chain). The antigen remains unidentified. One end of the junction is discordant with germline, which a read error may explain. CDR3 length equals 16 residues. Amplification targeted TCR beta CDR3 regions from RNA transcripts. With the HTBI primer set, the TCR CDR3 went through a first round of RT-PCR. TCRdb passed the multiplex PCR reads through MiXCR, listing each CDR3 protein once. The data contain 300,000 to 500,000 distinct CDR3 sequences, 11% to 15% of them singletons. The data derive from a study of T cells in Graves' hyperthyroidism and ophthalmopathy. The study's findings and limits: A model using 13 V-J features told ophthalmopathy apart from stable hyperthyroidism. With a median lead of approximately 6 months before onset, the model predicted ophthalmopathy.

Sequenced material: blood. The chain recombines TRBV12-3 or TRBV12-4 with TRBJ2-2; 8 nucleotides agree with TRBD2. This receptor was identified in a man in his forties or fifties with Graves' ophthalmopathy. This chain's CDR3 is CASGLGLAGNTGELFF. CDR3 DNA: TGTGCCAGCGGTTTAGGGCTAGCGGGGAACACCGGGGAGCTGTTTTTT.